The clone carrying this T cell receptor beta chain was observed once. The junction had 8 bases not matched to a gene; V was cut back by 1 base and J by 4 bases. The CDR3 runs to 16 residues. Looked up from germline, CDR1 is SGHRS and CDR2 is YFSETQ. This sample is part of a study of cytomegalovirus exposure and HLA in healthy donors. Vbeta (60) and Jbeta (13) primers were used in the PCR. Sequenced by immunoSEQ multiplex PCR; TCRdb stores in-frame clones only, minus some. The table has 55,000 to 80,000 clones, about 70% seen once. The chain links TRBV5-1 to TRBJ2-1; 7 bases are shared with TRBD2. Sequenced sample: PBMCs. The clonotype originates from a woman aged 30 to 39 in good health and CMV-seropositive. Here the CDR3 reads CASSLKETSPYNEQFF. The CDR3 DNA sequence: TGCGCCAGCAGCTTGAAAGAGACTAGCCCTTACAATGAGCAGTTCTTC.